These 27 T cell receptor beta chains originate from one sample sequenced in a study of graft-versus-host responses after intestinal transplantation. Clones were read by immunoSEQ multiplex PCR, and TCRdb kept only the in-frame ones, dropping some. The profile shows 95,000 or so clones, 75% to 95% of them singletons. The input for sequencing was PBMCs, taken about 450 days after intestinal transplant. All receptors come from a human patient who received an intestinal transplant, so some T cells may come from the graft donor.

CDR3 nucleotide sequence: TGTGCCAGCAGCGTAGAGGCTCATGGCTACACCTTC. Translation gives CASSVEAHGYTF. The chain employs TRBV9 and TRBJ1-2; D gene ambiguous. Germline V gives CDR1 SGDLS, CDR2 YYNGEE. Trimming left V 0 bases short and J 6 bases short, with 6 bases between. The CDR3 runs to 12 residues.

This clone was detected only once. This rearrangement joins TRBV10-2 to TRBJ1-3; D call uncertain. Germline V CDR1 and CDR2: WSHSY, SAAADI. The CDR3 extends over 16 amino acids. V was trimmed by 3 bases and J by 0 bases, leaving 12 bases between them. The CDR3 DNA follows: TGCGCCAGCAGTGAAGGAAGGCTGCTCTCTGGAAACACCATATATTTT. The encoded protein is CASSEGRLLSGNTIYF.

The rearrangement uses TRBV5-6 and TRBJ2-3; a possible D gene is TRBD2 (5 bases). This CDR3 is 14 amino acids long. In germline, CDR1 is SGHDT, CDR2 YYEEEE. The V gene lost 2 bases and the J gene lost 4 bases, with 11 bases spanning the gap. The CDR3 region is CASSFGVGADTQYF. Here the CDR3 DNA reads TGTGCCAGCAGCTTCGGGGTTGGGGCAGATACGCAGTATTTT. The full variable domain, in which reference TRBV5-6 and TRBJ2-3 provide the parts outside the CDR3, is DAGVTQSPTHLIKTRGQQVTLRCSPKSGHDTVSWYQQALGQGPQFIFQYYEEEERQRGNFPDRFSGHQFPNYSSELNVNALLLGDSALYLCASSFGVGADTQYFGPGTRLTVL.

V usage is TRBV11-2 and J usage is TRBJ1-4; 9 bases map to TRBD1. The CDR3 spans 16 residues. Unmatched junction bases numbered 6, after V lost 5 bases and J lost 2 bases. CDR1 SGHAT and CDR2 FQNNGV come from the germline V gene. In DNA, the CDR3 is TGTGCCAGCAGCCCCATACAGGGGGCGACTAATGAAAAACTGTTTTTT. Amino acid sequence: CASSPIQGATNEKLFF.

The chain joins TRBV29-1 to TRBJ2-2; D is possibly TRBD1 (6 bases). The ends were cut back, 4 bases at V and 6 bases at J, with 15 bases in the middle. Germline values: CDR1 SQVTM, CDR2 ANQGSEA. This CDR3 is built from 14 residues. The CDR3 is CSVGAGAAAGELFF. The CDR3 region has the DNA TGCAGCGTTGGGGCAGGGGCCGCCGCCGGGGAGCTGTTTTTT.

The chain uses TRBV29-1 and TRBJ2-7, with D tentatively TRBD1 (6 bases). The V and J ends lost 4 bases and 2 bases respectively, with 18 bases between them. The CDR3 covers 15 residues. Germline loops: CDR1 SQVTM, CDR2 ANQGSEA. DNA for the CDR3: TGCAGCGTTGCCCTGACCGACAGGTTCCCCTACGAGCAGTACTTC. It yields the protein CSVALTDRFPYEQYF.

The chain is built from TRBV18 and TRBJ2-7; D gene unclear. The V gene's germline CDR1 is KGHSH and CDR2 LQKENI. Trimming removed 2 bases from V and 1 base from J, with 12 bases in between. The CDR3 contains 15 residues. The CDR3 spells CASSPSDRPSYEQYF. Written as DNA, the CDR3 is TGTGCCAGCTCACCATCAGATCGCCCTTCCTACGAGCAGTACTTC.

The CDR3 nucleotides read TGTGCCAGCAGCTTGGCCGTAGACGGCTACACCTTC. It encodes CASSLAVDGYTF. This chain joins TRBV7-9 and TRBJ1-2, with D uncertain. Looked up from germline, CDR1 is SEHNR and CDR2 is FQNEAQ (reference sequence). V lost 3 bases, J lost 8 bases, and 10 bases lay in between. This CDR3 is 12 amino acids long.

V and J are TRBV6-1 and TRBJ2-3; 7 positions match TRBD2. The CDR3 covers 16 residues. The germline V gene encodes CDR1 MNHNS and CDR2 SASEGT. Losses at the gene ends were 4 bases for V and 2 bases for J; bases not matched to a gene: 9. DNA of the CDR3: TGTGCCAGCAGTGCCTACCTAGCGGACCCCACAGATACGCAGTATTTT. It specifies CASSAYLADPTDTQYF.

Only one count was recorded for this clone. The V gene is TRBV7-3, the J gene TRBJ2-3; tentatively, D is TRBD2 (6 bases). V was pared by 5 bases and J by 6 bases, with 15 bases between. The CDR3 is made up of 14 amino acids. Germline assignment: CDR1 SGHTA and CDR2 FQGTGA. CDR3 coding DNA: TGTGCCAGCAGCCTACTAGGAGGGCAGGATACGCAGTATTTT. This translates into CASSLLGGQDTQYF. The entire variable domain, with the rest obtained from reference TRBV7-3 and TRBJ2-3, is as follows: GAGVSQTPSNKVTEKGKYVELRCDPISGHTALYWYRQSLGQGPEFLIYFQGTGAADDSGLPNDRFFAVRPEGSVSTLKIQRTERGDSAVYLCASSLLGGQDTQYFGPGTRLTVL.

V and J are TRBV2 and TRBJ1-5; no reliable D call. Germline CDR1 reads SNHLY; CDR2 reads FYNNEI. The V end was cut by 11 bases, the J end by 0 bases, with 20 bases between. CDR3 length equals 16 residues. This chain's CDR3 is CAAGGITVNSNQPQHF. The CDR3 region has the DNA TGTGCCGCCGGAGGGATAACGGTCAATAGCAATCAGCCCCAGCATTTT.

J is TRBJ2-7 and V is TRBV10-2; D ambiguous. CDR1 and CDR2 from the germline V gene are WSHSY and SAAADI. Trimming cost V 3 bases and J 6 bases, with 6 bases left between them. The CDR3 is 11 residues long. For the CDR3, the DNA is TGCGCCAGCAGTGACACGGGCGAGCAGTACTTC. The encoded protein is CASSDTGEQYF.

This chain connects TRBV5-4 to TRBJ1-5, with a possible D match to TRBD1 (6 bases). Germline V gene lookup returns CDR1 SGHNT and CDR2 YYREEE (reference sequence). This CDR3 region has 14 residues. Trimming cost V 4 bases and J 1 base, with 9 bases left between them. In DNA, the CDR3 is TGTGCCAGCAGCCGGCAGGGGAGCAATCAGCCCCAGCATTTT. Encoded protein: CASSRQGSNQPQHF.

The chain combines TRBV27 with TRBJ2-7; 8 bases are shared with TRBD1. Trimming at V came to 2 bases and at J to 5 bases, leaving 5 bases not matched to a gene. The CDR3 runs 14 residues. Germline V gene lookup returns CDR1 MNHEY and CDR2 SMNVEV (reference sequence). CDR3 protein: CASSLGQGAHEQYF. In DNA form, the CDR3 reads TGTGCCAGCAGTTTAGGTCAGGGGGCCCACGAGCAGTACTTC.

This clone has just a few counts. The same CDR3 can be traced to other DNA sequences in this sample. The CDR3 nucleotides read TGTGCCAGCAGTGACCGGGACAACAATGAGCAGTTCTTC. Residues: CASSDRDNNEQFF. The chain couples TRBV6-4 to TRBJ2-1, with TRBD1 as a possible D gene (6 bases). Germline V gene lookup returns CDR1 MRHNA and CDR2 SNTAGT. CDR3 length equals 13 residues. V shed 2 bases and J shed 5 bases, with 7 bases lying between them.

CDR3 loop: CASSFGQGTQYF. CDR3 nucleotides: TGTGCCAGCAGCTTCGGACAGGGAACGCAGTATTTT. This sequence joins TRBV7-9 and TRBJ2-3; 8 nucleotides line up with TRBD1. The CDR3 spans 12 residues. Unmatched junction bases numbered 2, after V lost 3 bases and J lost 9 bases. Germline values: CDR1 SEHNR, CDR2 FQNEAQ (reference sequence).

The chain uses TRBV7-3 and TRBJ1-1; D perhaps matches TRBD1 (6 bases). Trimming shortened V by 2 bases and J by 4 bases, and 17 bases separated the two germline ends. Germline assignment: CDR1 SGHTA and CDR2 FQGTGA. CDR3 length: 16 residues. The CDR3: CASSLGGRPFGTEAFF. The CDR3, as DNA: TGTGCCAGCAGCTTAGGGGGCCGGCCGTTCGGCACTGAAGCTTTCTTT.

This chain connects TRBV6-7 to TRBJ1-2; no firm D call. TRBV6-7 is an ORF for which the function is uncertain. This CDR3 is built from 15 residues. V was clipped by 8 bases and J by 0 bases, with 16 bases between them. In DNA form, the CDR3 reads TGTGCCAGCCCCCGAAACTCCGGAGCTAACTATGGCTACACCTTC. It codes for CASPRNSGANYGYTF.

The gene calls are TRBV7-6 and TRBJ1-2; no definite D call. Trimming took off 5 bases at V and 10 bases at J, with 14 bases between the two ends. Germline lookup yields CDR1 SGHVS and CDR2 FNYEAQ. This CDR3 has 12 residues. CDR3 amino acids: CASSALNVDYTF. The CDR3 nucleotides are TGTGCCAGCAGCGCTCTCAATGTGGACTACACCTTC.

The chain combines TRBV6-6 with TRBJ1-6; D unresolved. The CDR3 runs to 14 residues. V was trimmed by 4 bases and J by 10 bases, leaving 14 bases between them. Germline values: CDR1 MNHNY, CDR2 SVGAGI (reference sequence). The CDR3 bases are TGTGCCAGCAGTTGGCAGGACCTGGGATCACCCCTCCACTTT. It codes for CASSWQDLGSPLHF.

The V call is TRBV5-6, the J call TRBJ2-6; no clear D gene. Trimming shortened V by 2 bases and J by 0 bases, and 6 bases separated the two germline ends. There are 15 residues in the CDR3. CDR1 and CDR2 from the germline V gene are SGHDT and YYEEEE. CDR3 amino acids: CASSFGVSGANVLTF. CDR3 in DNA: TGTGCCAGCAGCTTTGGGGTCTCTGGGGCCAACGTCCTGACTTTC.

The chain links TRBV19 to TRBJ2-7, with no clear D. The V and J ends lost 3 bases and 2 bases respectively, with 8 bases between them. Germline V gene lookup returns CDR1 LNHDA and CDR2 SQIVND (reference sequence). This CDR3 spans 13 amino acids. CDR3: CASSIELAYEQYF. The CDR3, as DNA: TGTGCCAGTAGTATCGAACTGGCCTACGAGCAGTACTTC.

The rearrangement links TRBV5-1 to TRBJ1-1; D call uncertain. Deletions cut 0 bases from V and 0 bases from J, with 12 bases between. Per the germline V gene, CDR1 is SGHRS and CDR2 is YFSETQ. The CDR3 extends over 16 amino acids. CDR3 in amino acids: CASSLAVQSVNTEAFF. In nucleotides, the CDR3 is TGCGCCAGCAGCTTGGCTGTACAGAGTGTGAACACTGAAGCTTTCTTT.

The rearrangement uses TRBV6-6 and TRBJ2-5, with a possible D match to TRBD2 (6 bases). Looked up from germline, CDR1 is MNHNY and CDR2 is SVGAGI (reference sequence). V gave up 7 bases and J gave up 1 base, with 10 bases separating them. The CDR3 has 13 amino acids. CDR3 loop: CASIGDFQETQYF. CDR3 coding DNA: TGTGCCAGCATAGGGGACTTCCAAGAGACCCAGTACTTC.

The chain is built from TRBV29-1 and TRBJ2-7; no clear D. The CDR3 consists of 12 residues. Looked up from germline, CDR1 is SQVTM and CDR2 is ANQGSEA. V was pared by 0 bases and J by 0 bases, with 3 bases between. As DNA, the CDR3 is TGCAGCGTTGAAGACAACTCCTACGAGCAGTACTTC. Translating gives CSVEDNSYEQYF.

The rearrangement joins TRBV6-5 to TRBJ2-1, with 9 nucleotides matching TRBD2. From germline, CDR1 is MNHEY and CDR2 SVGAGI. This CDR3 spans 15 amino acids. The ends lost 4 bases at V and 4 bases at J; junction bases unmatched: 5. The CDR3 DNA reads TGTGCCAGCAGTTCGACAGCGGGGGGATACAATGAGCAGTTCTTC. This gives the protein CASSSTAGGYNEQFF.

V is TRBV6-5 and J is TRBJ2-7; 7 bases match TRBD2. This CDR3 has 13 amino acids. Looked up from germline, CDR1 is MNHEY and CDR2 is SVGAGI. V trimming: 7 bases; J trimming: 0 bases; junction bases outside the gene matches: 3. CDR3 DNA: TGTGCCAGCACCCGGGGGGACTCCTACGAGCAGTACTTC. Its translation: CASTRGDSYEQYF.